The clone carrying this TCR beta chain has more than one count but fewer than ten. No antigen is known for it. From germline, CDR1 is MGHRA and CDR2 YSYEKL. The V end was cut by 1 base, the J end by 5 bases, with 15 bases between. There are 15 residues in the CDR3. This specimen belongs to a study of response to subunit inactivated influenza vaccine. Study outcomes and limitations: Authors proposed each seasonal influenza vaccination draws in few new T cells.

Via MiXCR, TCRdb re-called the RT-PCR reads, giving one row per CDR3 protein. This table has about 190,000 distinct CDR3 sequences, roughly 14% appearing once. The genes are TRBV4-1 and TRBJ2-7; possibly TRBD1 for D (5 bases). Here the sequenced sample was CD8+ T cells sorted from PBMCs, taken more than 4 days after vaccination. The clonotype was recovered from a man aged 50 to 59 who received an inactivated influenza vaccine. This CDR3 is CASSQGVVRVHEQYF. The CDR3 DNA is TGCGCCAGCAGCCAAGGAGTGGTCAGGGTCCACGAGCAGTACTTC.